Sequencing of this T cell receptor beta chain was carried out in a study of PD-1 blockade in classical Hodgkin lymphoma. On the study more broadly: Patients were treated with nivolumab at 3 mg/kg, and this was given intravenously every 2 weeks. General study points: Relapsed/refractory patients reportedly had lower baseline diversity than newly diagnosed patients. Those achieving complete response showed baseline diversity like newly diagnosed patients. The CD4+ diversity rise by C4D1 was clearest in complete responders.

Profiled with immunoSEQ multiplex PCR; TCRdb holds only in-frame clones, not every one. The repertoire includes some 50,000 clones, around 70% of them detected once, and 9.5% to 11% sits in the top ten. Each of the patients experienced relapse following autologous stem cell transplantation, and their brentuximab vedotin exposure differed. CDR1 and CDR2 (germline): LGHNA, YNFKEQ. The CDR3 extends over 12 residues, inclusive of both ends. Remarks on this clone: Antigen specificity is unknown. Since the CDR3 does not end with the conserved phenylalanine or tryptophan, this likely comes from a read error. The DNA is left out, because the CDR3 cannot be placed on it with certainty; the CDR3 is given as TCRdb lists it.

The source was peripheral blood mononuclear cells (PBMCs), collected at baseline. The receptor was derived from a human donor with classical Hodgkin lymphoma. The chain combines TRBV4-2 with TRBJ1-2. Here the CDR3 reads CASSQVREGLVI.